Listed here is a single TCR beta chain. Its target is not known. Germline is not matched at one junction end, which may reflect a read error. Measured with immunoSEQ multiplex PCR; TCRdb has only the in-frame clones, and not every one. The sample carries tens of thousands of clones, 91% recorded once. This record belongs to a study of OX40 agonist ivuxolimab in advanced cancers. Germline-derived CDR1 and CDR2 are SEHNR and FQNEAQ (reference sequence). The CDR3 extends over 16 amino acids. Broader study findings: Clonal expansion from baseline to week 6 occurred in both CD4+ and CD8+ T cells.

The sequencing used CD4+ or CD8+ T cells sorted from blood, collected in a trial of the OX40 agonist ivuxolimab. The rearrangement joins TRBV7-9 to TRBJ2-5; D is ambiguous. The origin of this receptor is an adult with an advanced solid tumor such as melanoma, head and neck, liver or kidney cancer. In DNA form, the CDR3 reads TGTGCCAGCAGCCCTAGAGCGTCAAATACGCAAGGGACCCAGTACTTC. Protein product: CASSPRASNTQGTQYF.